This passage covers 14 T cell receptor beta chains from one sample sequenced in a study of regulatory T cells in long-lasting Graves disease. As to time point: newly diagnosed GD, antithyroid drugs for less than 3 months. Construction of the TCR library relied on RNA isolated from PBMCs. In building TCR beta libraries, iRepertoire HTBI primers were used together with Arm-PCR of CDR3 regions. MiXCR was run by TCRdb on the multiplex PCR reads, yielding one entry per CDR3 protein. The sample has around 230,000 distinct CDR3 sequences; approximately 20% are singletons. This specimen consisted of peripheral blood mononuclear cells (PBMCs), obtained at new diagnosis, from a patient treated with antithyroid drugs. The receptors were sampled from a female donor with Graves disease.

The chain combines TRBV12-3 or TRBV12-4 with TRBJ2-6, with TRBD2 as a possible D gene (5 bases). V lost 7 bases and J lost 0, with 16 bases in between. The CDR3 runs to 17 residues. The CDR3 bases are TGTGCCAGCACCGTCCGGGATATTTTCTCTGGGGCCAACGTCCTGACTTTC. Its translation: CASTVRDIFSGANVLTF.

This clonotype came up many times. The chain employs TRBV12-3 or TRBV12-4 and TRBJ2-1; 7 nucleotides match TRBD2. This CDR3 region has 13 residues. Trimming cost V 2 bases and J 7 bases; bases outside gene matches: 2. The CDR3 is CASSLMRENEQFF. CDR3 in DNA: TGTGCCAGCAGTTTAATGCGGGAGAATGAGCAGTTCTTC.

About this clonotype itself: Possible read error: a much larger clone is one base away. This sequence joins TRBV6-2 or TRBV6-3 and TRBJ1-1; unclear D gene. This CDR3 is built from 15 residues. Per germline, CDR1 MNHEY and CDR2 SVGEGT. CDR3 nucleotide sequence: TGTGCCGGCAGTTACCCAGAGGACGGAAACACTGAAGCTTTCTTT. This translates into CAGSYPEDGNTEAFF.

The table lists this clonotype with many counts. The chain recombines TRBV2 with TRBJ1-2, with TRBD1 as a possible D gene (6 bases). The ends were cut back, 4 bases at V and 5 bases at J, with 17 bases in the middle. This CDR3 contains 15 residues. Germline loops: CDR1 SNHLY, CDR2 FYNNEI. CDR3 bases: TGTGCCAGCAGTGGCGGCGGCAGGGGCGGGTATGGCTACACCTTC. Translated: CASSGGGRGGYGYTF. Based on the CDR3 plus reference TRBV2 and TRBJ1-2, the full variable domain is EPEVTQTPSHQVTQMGQEVILRCVPISNHLYFYWYRQILGQKVEFLVSFYNNEISEKSEIFDDQFSVERPDGSNFTLKIRSTKLEDSAMYFCASSGGGRGGYGYTFGSGTRLTVV.

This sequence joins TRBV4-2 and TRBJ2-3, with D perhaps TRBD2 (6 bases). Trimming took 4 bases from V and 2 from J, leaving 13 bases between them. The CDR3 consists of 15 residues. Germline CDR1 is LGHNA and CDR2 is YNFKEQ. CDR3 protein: CASSLRAGSTDTQYF. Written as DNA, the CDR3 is TGTGCCAGCAGCCTTCGGGCGGGATCCACAGATACGCAGTATTTT.

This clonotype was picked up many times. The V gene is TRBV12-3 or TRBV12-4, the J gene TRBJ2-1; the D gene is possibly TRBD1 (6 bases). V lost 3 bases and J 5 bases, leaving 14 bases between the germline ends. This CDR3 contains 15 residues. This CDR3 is CASSLNRVADNEQFF. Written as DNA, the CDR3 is TGTGCCAGCAGTTTGAACAGGGTGGCTGACAATGAGCAGTTCTTC.

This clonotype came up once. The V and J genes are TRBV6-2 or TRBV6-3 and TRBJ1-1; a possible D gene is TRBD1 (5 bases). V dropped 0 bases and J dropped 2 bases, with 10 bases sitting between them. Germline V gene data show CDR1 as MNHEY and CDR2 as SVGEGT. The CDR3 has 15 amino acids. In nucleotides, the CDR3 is TGTGCCAGCAGTTACTCCCGGGACCCTAACACTGAAGCTTTCTTT. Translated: CASSYSRDPNTEAFF.

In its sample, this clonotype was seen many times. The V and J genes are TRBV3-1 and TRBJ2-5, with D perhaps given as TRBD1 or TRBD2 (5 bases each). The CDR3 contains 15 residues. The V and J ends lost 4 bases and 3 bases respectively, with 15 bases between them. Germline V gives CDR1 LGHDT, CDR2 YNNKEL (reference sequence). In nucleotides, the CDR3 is TGTGCCAGCAGCCGCCGGGACCCCGGGGAAGAGACCCAGTACTTC. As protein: CASSRRDPGEETQYF.

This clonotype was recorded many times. This CDR3 is CASSSQGGDEQYF. The CDR3 nucleotides are TGTGCCAGCAGTAGTCAGGGGGGCGACGAGCAGTACTTC. V and J are TRBV5-4 and TRBJ2-7, with D tentatively TRBD1 (7 bases). Germline V gene data show CDR1 as SGHNT and CDR2 as YYREEE (reference sequence). V lost 5 bases, J lost 5 bases, and 14 bases lay in between. CDR3 size: 13 residues.

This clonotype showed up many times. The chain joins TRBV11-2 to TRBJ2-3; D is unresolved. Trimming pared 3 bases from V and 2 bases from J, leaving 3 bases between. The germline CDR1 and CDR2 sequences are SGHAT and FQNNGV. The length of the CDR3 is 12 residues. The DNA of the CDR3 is TGTGCCAGCAGCTTCCACACAGATACGCAGTATTTT. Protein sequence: CASSFHTDTQYF.

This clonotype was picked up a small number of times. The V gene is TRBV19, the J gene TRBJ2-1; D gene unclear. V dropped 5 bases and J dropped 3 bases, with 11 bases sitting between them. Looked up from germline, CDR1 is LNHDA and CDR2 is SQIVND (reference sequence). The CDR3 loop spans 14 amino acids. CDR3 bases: TGTGCCAGTAGTGTACGGGTCTTCTACAATGAGCAGTTCTTC. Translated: CASSVRVFYNEQFF.

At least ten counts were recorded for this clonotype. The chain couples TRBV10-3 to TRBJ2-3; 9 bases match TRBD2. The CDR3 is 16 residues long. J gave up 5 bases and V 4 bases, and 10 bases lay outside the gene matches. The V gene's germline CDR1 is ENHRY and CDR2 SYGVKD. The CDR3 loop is CAISVGGAGGIDTQYF. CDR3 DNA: TGTGCCATCAGTGTCGGGGGAGCGGGAGGAATAGATACGCAGTATTTT.

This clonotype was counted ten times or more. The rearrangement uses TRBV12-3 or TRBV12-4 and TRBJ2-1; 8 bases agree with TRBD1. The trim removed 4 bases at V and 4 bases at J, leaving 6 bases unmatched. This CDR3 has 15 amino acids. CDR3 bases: TGTGCCAGCAGTTCTGACAGGGGAATATACAATGAGCAGTTCTTC. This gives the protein CASSSDRGIYNEQFF.

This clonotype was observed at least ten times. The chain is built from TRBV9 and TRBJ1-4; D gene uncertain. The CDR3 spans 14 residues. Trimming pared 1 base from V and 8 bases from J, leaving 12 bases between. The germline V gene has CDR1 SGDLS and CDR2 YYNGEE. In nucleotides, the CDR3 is TGTGCCAGCAGCGTATTCGGAGAACCCGAAAAACTGTTTTTT. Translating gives CASSVFGEPEKLFF.